Detailed here is one T cell receptor (beta chain). This sample is part of a study of response to subunit inactivated influenza vaccine. From the RT-PCR reads, TCRdb called clonotypes with MiXCR, one entry per CDR3 protein. The table has some 600,000 distinct CDR3 sequences, approximately 15% seen once. The specimen comprised PBMCs from blood, sampled 14 to 15 days before vaccination. The sequence was collected from a man between 50 and 59 years old who received an inactivated influenza vaccine.

The CDR3 nucleotides read TGTGCCAGCAGTTTATATCTACAGAGCAACTACAATGAGCAGTTCTTC. This gives the protein CASSLYLQSNYNEQFF. V is TRBV12-3 or TRBV12-4 and J is TRBJ2-1; D gene ambiguous. Trimming took off 2 bases at V and 3 bases at J, with 14 bases between the two ends. CDR3 length equals 16 residues.